This TCR beta chain comes out of a study of T-cell reconstitution after alpha-beta-depleted transplantation in children. Germline V gives CDR1 ENHRY, CDR2 SYGVKD. V lost 6 bases, J lost 3 bases, and 1 base stayed unmatched. The CDR3 is 14 residues long. The library targeted TCRbeta and was prepared with unique molecular identifiers. Each CDR3 protein is one row after TCRdb ran MiXCR on the PCR reads. This sample has roughly 220,000 distinct CDR3 sequences, with around 9.7% found just once. In its sample, this clonotype was seen many times. The TCR sequence derives from a human donor who donated a stem cell graft to a child with SCID. The chain is built from TRBV10-3 and TRBJ2-2, with TRBD2 identical over 10 bases. Sequenced here: PBMCs from the stem cell graft donor, sampled from the stem cell graft. The CDR3 DNA follows: TGTGCCATCAGGAGCGGGGGGGACACCGGGGAGCTGTTTTTT. The encoded protein is CAIRSGGDTGELFF.